The rows below give T cell receptor beta chains drawn from one sample of a study of cytomegalovirus exposure and HLA in healthy donors. Generated by immunoSEQ multiplex PCR, the TCRdb table keeps only in-frame clones and is missing some. The sample yields some 170,000 clones, about 75% seen once. The sequenced sample consisted of PBMCs. The receptor set was obtained from a woman in her 50s in good health and CMV-seropositive. The CDR3 runs from the conserved cysteine through the conserved F or W. D genes are given only for firm matches. Clone size is shown for a subset of rows, as once, few, many or a class of expanded clone.

abundance | j_gene | d_gene | v_gene | CDR3nt | CDR3aa
once | TRBJ1-6 | NA | TRBV5-4 | TGTGCCAGCAGCGGCGGCAGGGCCCCAAATTCACCCCTCCACTTT | CASSGGRAPNSPLHF
NA | TRBJ2-7 | NA | TRBV2 | TGTGCCACCCAGGGAGGCAGGGGGGTAGGGGAGCAGTACTTC | CATQGGRGVGEQYF
NA | TRBJ1-4 | NA | TRBV10-3 | TGTGCCATCAGTGACGGACAGACTCTTAATGAAAAACTGTTTTTT | CAISDGQTLNEKLFF
once | TRBJ2-1 | NA | TRBV20-1 | TGCAGTGCTACCCATGGGGCGGAGCAGTTCTTC | CSATHGAEQFF
NA | TRBJ2-4 | NA | TRBV4-1 | TGCGCCAGCAGCATTGAAGCGGGCCTAGCCAAAAACATTCAGTACTTC | CASSIEAGLAKNIQYF
few | TRBJ2-2 | NA | TRBV6-5 | TGTGCCAGCAGTTACTTATCCGGGGAGCTGTTTTTT | CASSYLSGELFF
NA | TRBJ1-5 | TRBD1 | TRBV5-1 | TGCGCCAGCAGCTTGGGCACAGGGGGTAATCAGCCCCAGCATTTT | CASSLGTGGNQPQHF
NA | TRBJ2-3 | NA | TRBV5-6 | TGTGCCAGCAGCCGTCCCCTGGGCAGAACTAGCACAGATACGCAGTATTTT | CASSRPLGRTSTDTQYF
NA | TRBJ1-6 | TRBD1 | TRBV14 | TGTGCCAGCACGACAGGGGGTTGGGGATCACCCCTCCACTTT | CASTTGGWGSPLHF
NA | TRBJ2-3 | TRBD1 | TRBV5-1 | TGCGCCAGCAGCTCGGGACAGGGTACAGATACGCAGTGTTTT | CASSSGQGTDTQCF
NA | TRBJ2-1 | NA | TRBV7-9 | TGTGCCAGCAGCTTACAGGGCAATGAGCAGTTCTTC | CASSLQGNEQFF
NA | TRBJ2-5 | TRBD1 | TRBV18 | TGTGCCAGCTCACCGGGACAGTTAGAGACCCAGTACTTC | CASSPGQLETQYF
NA | TRBJ1-5 | NA | TRBV5-1 | TGCGCCAGCAGCGTGGGGGGCGATCAGCCCCAGCATTTT | CASSVGGDQPQHF
NA | TRBJ1-5 | NA | TRBV2 | TGTGCCAGCAGTGATGAGACAGTCGGGAATCAGCCCCAGCATTTT | CASSDETVGNQPQHF
NA | TRBJ2-1 | NA | TRBV6-6 | TGTGCCACCTCAAGCGGGTACAATGAGCAGTTCTTC | CATSSGYNEQFF
NA | TRBJ1-1 | TRBD1 | TRBV9 | TGTGCCAGCAGCCCAGGACAGGGCTTAAGTAACACTGAAGCTTTCTTT | CASSPGQGLSNTEAFF
NA | TRBJ1-3 | NA | TRBV7-2 | TGTGCCAGCAGCTTACGGGGGGCGCCGGGAAACACCATATATTTT | CASSLRGAPGNTIYF
NA | TRBJ2-1 | NA | TRBV9 | TGTGCCAGCAGCGTAGGCAGGGCCGAATCGACCCAGTTCTTC | CASSVGRAESTQFF
NA | TRBJ1-1 | NA | TRBV5-1 | TGCGCCAGCAGCTCACAGGGATCGGCCACTGAAGCTTTCTTT | CASSSQGSATEAFF
NA | TRBJ2-5 | TRBD2 | TRBV7-2 | TGTGCCAGCAGCGACACCCTTAGCGGGGGGAAAGAGACCCAGTACTTC | CASSDTLSGGKETQYF
NA | TRBJ2-3 | NA | TRBV9 | TGTGCCAGCAGCGCCCACAGGGAAGATACGCAGTATTTT | CASSAHREDTQYF
NA | TRBJ1-2 | TRBD1 | TRBV6-5 | TGTGCCAGCAGTCCTACAGGGGGCGGTGGCTACACCTTC | CASSPTGGGGYTF
few | TRBJ1-4 | TRBD1 | TRBV5-1 | TGCGCCAGCAGCTTGGGGCAGGGGGCTAATGAAAAACTGTTTTTT | CASSLGQGANEKLFF
few | TRBJ1-5 | NA | TRBV19 | TGTGCCAGTAGTGAGAGGTTGAGGGTCCAGCATTTT | CASSERLRVQHF
NA | TRBJ1-2 | TRBD1 | TRBV29-1 | TGCAGCGTTGGACAGGGGGCTACAGGACGCTATGGCTACACCTTC | CSVGQGATGRYGYTF
NA | TRBJ2-5 | NA | TRBV9 | TGTGCCAGCAGCGTAGCAGGAAAAGAGACCCAGTACTTC | CASSVAGKETQYF
NA | TRBJ2-7 | NA | TRBV15 | TGTGCCACCAGCAGAGAGGAGGAATCCTACGAGCAGTACTTC | CATSREEESYEQYF
NA | TRBJ1-5 | NA | TRBV6-1 | TGTGCCAGCAGTGAATACGGAACAGGGACTATCGGTCAGCCCCAGCATTTT | CASSEYGTGTIGQPQHF
NA | TRBJ2-5 | TRBD1 | TRBV5-1 | TGCGCCAGCAGCCCGAGGACAGGGGCCCCGTCCGTGACCCAGTACTTC | CASSPRTGAPSVTQYF
once | TRBJ1-5 | NA | TRBV12-5 | TGTGCTAGTGGTCTCGGTCCCTCCCTCAATCAGCCCCAGCATTTT | CASGLGPSLNQPQHF
NA | TRBJ1-1 | NA | TRBV6-1 | TGTGCCAGCAGCATAGGGCGGGAGAACACTGAAGCTTTCTTT | CASSIGRENTEAFF
NA | TRBJ2-3 | NA | TRBV9 | TGTGCCAGCAGCGTCTGGAGGGGGGGGGCAGATACGCAGTATTTT | CASSVWRGGADTQYF
NA | TRBJ1-2 | NA | TRBV29-1 | TGCAGCGTTGATAGTTATGGCTACACCTTC | CSVDSYGYTF
NA | TRBJ1-6 | TRBD1 | TRBV27 | TGTGCCAGCAGCCAGCTCCGGGACAGGGGGCTTGGTTCACCCCTCCACTTT | CASSQLRDRGLGSPLHF
few | TRBJ1-1 | NA | TRBV7-2 | TGTGCCAGCAGCAAAAGAGCGAACACTGAAGCTTTCTTT | CASSKRANTEAFF
NA | TRBJ2-2 | NA | TRBV9 | TGTGCCAGCAGGGTTCGGTCGAACACCGGGGAGCTGTTTTTT | CASRVRSNTGELFF
NA | TRBJ2-7 | TRBD1 | TRBV2 | TGTGCCAGCCTCGGACAGGGAACCTACGAGCAGTACTTC | CASLGQGTYEQYF
few | TRBJ2-1 | TRBD2 | TRBV7-9 | TGTGCCAGCAGTCAAGGGACTAGCGGGGGCAATGAGCAGTTCTTC | CASSQGTSGGNEQFF
NA | TRBJ1-1 | NA | TRBV19 | TGTGCCAGTTCGACATCTATGAACACTGAAGCTTTCTTT | CASSTSMNTEAFF
once | TRBJ2-6 | NA | TRBV5-1 | TGCGCCAGCAGCTTGGGCTTATTAGTTATCTCTGGGGCCAACGTCCTGACTTTC | CASSLGLLVISGANVLTF
NA | TRBJ1-2 | NA | TRBV6-1 | TGTGCCAGCAGTAGGGGTCGGAACTATGGCTACACCTTC | CASSRGRNYGYTF
NA | TRBJ1-4 | NA | TRBV4-1 | TGCGCCAGCAGCCAAGAGGGGGCCCAGGGCCACGGAAATGAAAAACTGTTTTTT | CASSQEGAQGHGNEKLFF